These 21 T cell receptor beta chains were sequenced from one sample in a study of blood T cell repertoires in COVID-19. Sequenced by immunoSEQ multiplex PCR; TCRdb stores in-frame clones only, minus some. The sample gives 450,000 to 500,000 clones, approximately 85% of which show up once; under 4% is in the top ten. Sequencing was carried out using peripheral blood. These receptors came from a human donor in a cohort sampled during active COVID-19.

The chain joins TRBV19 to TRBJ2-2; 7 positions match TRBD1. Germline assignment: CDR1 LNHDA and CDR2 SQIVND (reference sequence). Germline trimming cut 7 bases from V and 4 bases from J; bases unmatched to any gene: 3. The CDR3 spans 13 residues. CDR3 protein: CASNTGATGELFF. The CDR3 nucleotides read TGTGCCAGTAATACAGGGGCCACCGGGGAGCTGTTTTTT.

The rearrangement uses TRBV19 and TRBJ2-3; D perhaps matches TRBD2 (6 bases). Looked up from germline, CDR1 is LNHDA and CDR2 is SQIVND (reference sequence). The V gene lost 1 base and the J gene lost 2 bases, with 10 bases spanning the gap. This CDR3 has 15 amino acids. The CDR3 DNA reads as TGTGCCAGTAGTATAGTGGGGGGATCCACAGATACGCAGTATTTT. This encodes CASSIVGGSTDTQYF.

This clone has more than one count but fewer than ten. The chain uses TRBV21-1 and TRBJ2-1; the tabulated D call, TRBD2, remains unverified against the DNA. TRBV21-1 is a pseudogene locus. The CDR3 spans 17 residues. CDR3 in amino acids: CASNISLAKSSYNEQFF. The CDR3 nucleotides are TGTGCCAGCAACATATCTCTAGCGAAGAGCTCCTACAATGAGCAGTTCTTC.

For the CDR3, the DNA is TGTGCCAGCAGCCAAGCGGGCGGGGGGATATCCTACAATGAGCAGTTCTTC. Amino acid sequence: CASSQAGGGISYNEQFF. The chain uses TRBV4-2 and TRBJ2-1; TRBD2 aligns across 8 bases. The V and J ends lost 1 base and 1 base, in that order; junction bases with no gene match: 6. The CDR3 has 17 amino acids. CDR1 is LGHNA and CDR2 is YNFKEQ in the germline V gene.

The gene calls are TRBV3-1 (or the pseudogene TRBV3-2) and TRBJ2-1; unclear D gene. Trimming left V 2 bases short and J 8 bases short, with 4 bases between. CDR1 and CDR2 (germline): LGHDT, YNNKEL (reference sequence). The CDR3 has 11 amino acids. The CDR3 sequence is CASSQSYEQFF. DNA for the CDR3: TGTGCCAGCAGCCAAAGCTATGAGCAGTTCTTC.

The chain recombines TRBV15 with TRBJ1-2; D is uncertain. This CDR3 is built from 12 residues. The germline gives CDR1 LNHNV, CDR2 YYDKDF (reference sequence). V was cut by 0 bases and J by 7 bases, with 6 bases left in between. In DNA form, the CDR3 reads TGTGCCACCAGCAGAGAAATCTCTGGCTACACCTTC. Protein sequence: CATSREISGYTF.

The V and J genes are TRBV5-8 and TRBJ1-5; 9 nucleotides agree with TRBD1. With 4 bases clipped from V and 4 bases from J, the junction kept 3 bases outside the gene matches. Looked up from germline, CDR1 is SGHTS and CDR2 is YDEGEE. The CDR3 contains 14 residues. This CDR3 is CASSLGTGNQPQHF. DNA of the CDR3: TGTGCCAGCAGCCTAGGGACAGGGAATCAGCCCCAGCATTTT.

This CDR3 is CASSRTGQAYSNQPQHF. In DNA, the CDR3 is TGTGCCAGCAGCAGGACGGGACAGGCTTATAGCAATCAGCCCCAGCATTTT. The rearrangement uses TRBV5-6 and TRBJ1-5; the match to TRBD1 covers 8 bases. CDR3 length: 17 amino acids. J gave up 0 bases and V 4 bases, and 9 bases lay outside the gene matches. Per the germline V gene, CDR1 is SGHDT and CDR2 is YYEEEE.

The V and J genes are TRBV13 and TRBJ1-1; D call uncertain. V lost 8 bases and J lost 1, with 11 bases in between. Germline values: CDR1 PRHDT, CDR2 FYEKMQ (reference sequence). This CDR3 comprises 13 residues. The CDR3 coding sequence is TGTGCCAGCTGTGAGGGTTGGAACACTGAAGCTTTCTTT. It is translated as CASCEGWNTEAFF.

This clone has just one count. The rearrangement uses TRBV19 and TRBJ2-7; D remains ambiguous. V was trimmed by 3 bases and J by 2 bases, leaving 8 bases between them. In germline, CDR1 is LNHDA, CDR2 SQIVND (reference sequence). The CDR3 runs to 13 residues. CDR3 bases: TGTGCCAGTAGTATTAACGGTCCCTACGAGCAGTACTTC. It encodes CASSINGPYEQYF.

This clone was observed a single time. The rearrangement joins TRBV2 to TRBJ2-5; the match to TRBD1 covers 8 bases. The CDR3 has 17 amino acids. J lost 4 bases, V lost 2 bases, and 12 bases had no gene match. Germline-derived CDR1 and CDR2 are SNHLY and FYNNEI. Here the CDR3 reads CASSESRTGQGGETQYF. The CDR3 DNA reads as TGTGCCAGCAGTGAATCCAGGACCGGACAGGGAGGAGAGACCCAGTACTTC.

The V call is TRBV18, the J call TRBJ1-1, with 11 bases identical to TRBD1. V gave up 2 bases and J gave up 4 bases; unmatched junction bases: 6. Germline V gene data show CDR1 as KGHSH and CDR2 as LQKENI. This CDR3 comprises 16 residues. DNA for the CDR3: TGTGCCAGCTCACCATCCGGGACAGGGGGTTTCACTGAAGCTTTCTTT. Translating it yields CASSPSGTGGFTEAFF.

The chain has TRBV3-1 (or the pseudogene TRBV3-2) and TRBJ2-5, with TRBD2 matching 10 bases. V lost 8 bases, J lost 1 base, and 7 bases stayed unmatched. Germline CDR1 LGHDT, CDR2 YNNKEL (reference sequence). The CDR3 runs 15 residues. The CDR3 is CASRRLAGFQETQYF. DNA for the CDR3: TGTGCCAGCCGACGACTAGCGGGTTTCCAAGAGACCCAGTACTTC.

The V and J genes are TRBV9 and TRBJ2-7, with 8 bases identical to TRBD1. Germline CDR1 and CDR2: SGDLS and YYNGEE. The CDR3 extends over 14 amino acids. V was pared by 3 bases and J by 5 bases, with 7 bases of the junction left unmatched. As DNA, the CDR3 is TGTGCCAGCAGCGCCGGGACAGGCGGCAACGAGCAGTACTTC. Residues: CASSAGTGGNEQYF.

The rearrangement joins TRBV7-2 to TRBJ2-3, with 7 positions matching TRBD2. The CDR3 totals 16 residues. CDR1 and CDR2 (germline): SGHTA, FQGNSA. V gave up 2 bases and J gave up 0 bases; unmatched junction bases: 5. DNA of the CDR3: TGTGCCAGCAGCTTACTAGCGGCGGGTAGCACAGATACGCAGTATTTT. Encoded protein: CASSLLAAGSTDTQYF.

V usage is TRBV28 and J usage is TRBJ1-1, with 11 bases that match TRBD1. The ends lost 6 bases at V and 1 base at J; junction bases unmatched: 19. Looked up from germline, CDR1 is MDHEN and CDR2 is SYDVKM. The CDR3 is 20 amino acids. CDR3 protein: CASRPREIRRTGGENTEAFF. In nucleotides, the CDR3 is TGTGCCAGCAGACCACGAGAGATTCGTAGGACAGGGGGCGAGAACACTGAAGCTTTCTTT.

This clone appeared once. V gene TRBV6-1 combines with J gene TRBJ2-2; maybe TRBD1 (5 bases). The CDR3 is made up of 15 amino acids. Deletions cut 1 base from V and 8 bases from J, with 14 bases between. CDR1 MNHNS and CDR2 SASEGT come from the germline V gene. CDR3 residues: CASSEGQGAAGELFF. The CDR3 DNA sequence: TGTGCCAGCAGTGAAGGACAAGGGGCGGCGGGGGAGCTGTTTTTT.

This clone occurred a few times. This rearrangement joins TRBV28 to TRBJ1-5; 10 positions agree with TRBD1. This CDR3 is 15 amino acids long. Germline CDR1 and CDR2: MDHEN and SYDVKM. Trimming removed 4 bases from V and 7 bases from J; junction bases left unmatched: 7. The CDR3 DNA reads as TGTGCCAGCAGTTGGGGACAGGGGAATGGGCAGCCCCAGCATTTT. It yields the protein CASSWGQGNGQPQHF.

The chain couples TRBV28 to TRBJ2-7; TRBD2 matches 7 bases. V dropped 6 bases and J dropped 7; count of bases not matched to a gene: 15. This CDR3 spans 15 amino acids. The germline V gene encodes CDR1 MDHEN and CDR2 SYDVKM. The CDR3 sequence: CASRSPAAGVVEQYF. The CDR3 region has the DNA TGTGCCAGCAGATCCCCCGCGGCGGGAGTTGTAGAGCAGTACTTC.

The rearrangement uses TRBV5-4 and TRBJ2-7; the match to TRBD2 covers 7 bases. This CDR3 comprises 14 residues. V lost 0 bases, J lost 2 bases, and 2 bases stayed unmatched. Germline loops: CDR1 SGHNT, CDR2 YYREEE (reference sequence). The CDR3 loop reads CASSLAGGPYEQYF. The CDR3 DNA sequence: TGTGCCAGCAGCTTGGCGGGAGGCCCCTACGAGCAGTACTTC.

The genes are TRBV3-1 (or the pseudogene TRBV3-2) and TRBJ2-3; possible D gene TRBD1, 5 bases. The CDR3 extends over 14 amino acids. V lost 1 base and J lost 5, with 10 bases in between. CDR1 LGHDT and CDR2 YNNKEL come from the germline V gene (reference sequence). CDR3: CASSQGRARDTQYF. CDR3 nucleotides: TGTGCCAGCAGCCAAGGCAGGGCGAGAGATACGCAGTATTTT.